This is a list of T cell receptor beta chains from one sample in a study of blood T cell repertoires in COVID-19. Sequenced by immunoSEQ multiplex PCR; TCRdb stores in-frame clones only, minus some. The table has some 48,000 clones, approximately 86% seen once; the top ten hold around 25%. The sample taken for sequencing was peripheral blood. All receptors derive from a woman older than 75 in a cohort sampled during active or convalescent COVID-19. Both conserved end residues are part of each CDR3. D genes are given only for firm matches. Only some rows state a clone size, as once, few, many or a class for expanded clones.

clone size: NA
V gene: TRBV11-3
D gene: NA
J gene: TRBJ2-1
CDR3 DNA: TGTGCCAGCAGCCTGTTTGGGGGGAGCTCCTACAATGAGCAGTTCTTC
CDR3 protein: CASSLFGGSSYNEQFF

clone size: NA
V gene: TRBV12-3/TRBV12-4
D gene: TRBD1
J gene: TRBJ1-1
CDR3 DNA: TGTGCCAGCAGTTGGGACAGGGTCACTGAAGCTTTCTTT
CDR3 protein: CASSWDRVTEAFF

clone size: NA
V gene: TRBV5-1
D gene: TRBD1
J gene: TRBJ1-1
CDR3 DNA: TGCGCCAGCAGCCCGGGGACAGATGAAGCTTTCTTT
CDR3 protein: CASSPGTDEAFF

clone size: NA
V gene: TRBV5-1
D gene: TRBD2
J gene: TRBJ2-7
CDR3 DNA: TGCGCCAGCAGCTTGACTAGCGGATTCTACGAGCAGTACTTC
CDR3 protein: CASSLTSGFYEQYF

clone size: NA
V gene: TRBV21-1
D gene: NA
J gene: TRBJ2-2
CDR3 DNA: TGTGCCAGCAGCAAAGGCGAGCGGGGGCTTTGCGGGGAGCTGTTTTTT
CDR3 protein: CASSKGERGLCGELFF

clone size: NA
V gene: TRBV7-9
D gene: TRBD1
J gene: TRBJ1-6
CDR3 DNA: TGTGCCAGCAGCTCCGCTTGGACAGGGCCTAATTCACCCCTCCACTTT
CDR3 protein: CASSSAWTGPNSPLHF

clone size: NA
V gene: TRBV6-6
D gene: NA
J gene: TRBJ1-1
CDR3 DNA: TGTGCCAGCAGCCGAGGAGGGACTGAAGCTTTCTTT
CDR3 protein: CASSRGGTEAFF

clone size: NA
V gene: TRBV18
D gene: TRBD2
J gene: TRBJ2-7
CDR3 DNA: TGTGCCAGCTCACCAGCCGGGGGGGGACACTACGAGCAGTACTTC
CDR3 protein: CASSPAGGGHYEQYF

clone size: few
V gene: TRBV7-2
D gene: NA
J gene: TRBJ1-6
CDR3 DNA: TGTGCCAGCAGCTTAGCGGGCCGGGACATTAATTCACCCCTCCACTTT
CDR3 protein: CASSLAGRDINSPLHF

clone size: NA
V gene: TRBV5-8
D gene: TRBD1
J gene: TRBJ2-2
CDR3 DNA: TGTGCCAGCAGCTCGAGAGATTCCGGGACAGAGAACACCGGGGAGCTGTTTTTT
CDR3 protein: CASSSRDSGTENTGELFF

clone size: once
V gene: TRBV9
D gene: NA
J gene: TRBJ1-4
CDR3 DNA: TGTGCCAGCAGCGTAGCGCCGGGAGCTCGCGAAAAACTGTTTTTT
CDR3 protein: CASSVAPGAREKLFF

clone size: NA
V gene: TRBV5-4
D gene: TRBD1
J gene: TRBJ1-1
CDR3 DNA: TGTGCCAGCAGCTGGGGACAGGGAATGAACACTGAAGCTTTCTTT
CDR3 protein: CASSWGQGMNTEAFF

clone size: NA
V gene: TRBV5-1
D gene: NA
J gene: TRBJ2-3
CDR3 DNA: TGCGCCACCTCCCGGTGGGCTAGCACAGATACGCAGTATTTT
CDR3 protein: CATSRWASTDTQYF

clone size: NA
V gene: TRBV7-9
D gene: TRBD1
J gene: TRBJ1-2
CDR3 DNA: TGTGCCAGCAGCTCCGGGACAGGGGTCTATGGCTACACCTTC
CDR3 protein: CASSSGTGVYGYTF

clone size: NA
V gene: TRBV14
D gene: NA
J gene: TRBJ2-5
CDR3 DNA: TGTGCCAGCAGCCAAGATACAGTCCAAGAGACCCAGTACTTC
CDR3 protein: CASSQDTVQETQYF

clone size: NA
V gene: TRBV30
D gene: TRBD2
J gene: TRBJ2-3
CDR3 DNA: TGTGCCTGGAGTGGGCTAGCGGGAGAGGGAGATACGCAGTATTTT
CDR3 protein: CAWSGLAGEGDTQYF

clone size: once
V gene: TRBV27
D gene: TRBD2
J gene: TRBJ2-2
CDR3 DNA: TGTGCCAGCAGTTTGGGATATGCCTCAGCCCTCAGCGGGATGGCGGCCGGGGAGCTGTTTTTT
CDR3 protein: CASSLGYASALSGMAAGELFF

clone size: NA
V gene: TRBV24-1
D gene: TRBD2
J gene: TRBJ2-1
CDR3 DNA: TGTGCCACCAGTGAAGCGGGGACCTACAATGAGCAGTTCTTC
CDR3 protein: CATSEAGTYNEQFF

clone size: NA
V gene: TRBV7-9
D gene: NA
J gene: TRBJ2-2
CDR3 DNA: TGTGCCAGCGGCCCTCCGATTTACACCGGGGAGCTGTTTTTT
CDR3 protein: CASGPPIYTGELFF

clone size: once
V gene: TRBV3-1/TRBV3-2
D gene: TRBD1
J gene: TRBJ2-7
CDR3 DNA: TGTGCCAGCAGCCAAGTTATGGGACAGGCATTCTTC
CDR3 protein: CASSQVMGQAFF

clone size: NA
V gene: TRBV12-3/TRBV12-4
D gene: NA
J gene: TRBJ1-3
CDR3 DNA: TGTGCCAGCACCGAACAGGGACACACCATATATTTT
CDR3 protein: CASTEQGHTIYF

clone size: once
V gene: TRBV10-3
D gene: NA
J gene: TRBJ1-3
CDR3 DNA: TGTGCCATCAGTGGTTGGAGCTCTGGAAACACCATATATTTT
CDR3 protein: CAISGWSSGNTIYF

clone size: NA
V gene: TRBV11-2
D gene: TRBD2
J gene: TRBJ2-7
CDR3 DNA: TGTGCCAGCAGCCTCTGGCGGGAGCGCTACGAGCAGTACTTC
CDR3 protein: CASSLWRERYEQYF

clone size: few
V gene: TRBV7-2
D gene: NA
J gene: TRBJ1-1
CDR3 DNA: TGTGCCAGCAGCTTAGTAGGAGGCCAGCTTGAAGCTTTCTTT
CDR3 protein: CASSLVGGQLEAFF

clone size: NA
V gene: TRBV24-1
D gene: TRBD2
J gene: TRBJ2-7
CDR3 DNA: TGTGCCACCAGTGATTTTGATAAGCGGGGCTCCTACGAGCAGTACTTC
CDR3 protein: CATSDFDKRGSYEQYF

clone size: NA
V gene: TRBV5-1
D gene: NA
J gene: TRBJ2-7
CDR3 DNA: TGCGCCAGCAGCCCCTTAGGGGGGGCCGAGCAGTACTTC
CDR3 protein: CASSPLGGAEQYF

clone size: NA
V gene: TRBV7-8
D gene: TRBD2
J gene: TRBJ2-3
CDR3 DNA: TGTGCCAGCAGCTCCGGGACTAGCGGGAGAGCAGATACGCAGTATTTT
CDR3 protein: CASSSGTSGRADTQYF

clone size: NA
V gene: TRBV28
D gene: NA
J gene: TRBJ1-1
CDR3 DNA: TGTGCCAGCAGCCCTCAGGGTCCCTTTAGACCTGAAGCTTTCTTT
CDR3 protein: CASSPQGPFRPEAFF

clone size: NA
V gene: TRBV7-9
D gene: TRBD1
J gene: TRBJ1-1
CDR3 DNA: TGTGCCGCCAGGGGGATGAACACTGAAGCTTTCTTT
CDR3 protein: CAARGMNTEAFF

clone size: NA
V gene: TRBV29-1
D gene: NA
J gene: TRBJ1-1
CDR3 DNA: TGCAGCGTTCCACAGGGATCGGGGAACACTGAAGCTTTCTTT
CDR3 protein: CSVPQGSGNTEAFF

clone size: NA
V gene: TRBV6-5
D gene: TRBD1
J gene: TRBJ1-1
CDR3 DNA: TGTGCCAGCATACAGAGGACAGGATTGAACACTGAAGCTTTCTTT
CDR3 protein: CASIQRTGLNTEAFF

clone size: NA
V gene: TRBV5-1
D gene: NA
J gene: TRBJ1-6
CDR3 DNA: TGCGCCAGCAGCTTGGCGGGAAGCAGTTTTTCACCCCTCCACTTT
CDR3 protein: CASSLAGSSFSPLHF

clone size: NA
V gene: TRBV30
D gene: TRBD1
J gene: TRBJ1-5
CDR3 DNA: TGTGCCTGGAACCAGGGGGCTTTGGGTGTTAGCAATCAGCCCCAGCATTTT
CDR3 protein: CAWNQGALGVSNQPQHF

clone size: NA
V gene: TRBV6-6
D gene: TRBD1
J gene: TRBJ1-6
CDR3 DNA: TGTGCCAGCGGTTTTGGACAGGGCGAAAGTTCACCCCTCCACTTT
CDR3 protein: CASGFGQGESSPLHF

clone size: once
V gene: TRBV5-6
D gene: NA
J gene: TRBJ1-5
CDR3 DNA: TGTGCCACCCAAATGGTAGAAAATAGCAATCAGCCCCAGCATTTT
CDR3 protein: CATQMVENSNQPQHF

clone size: NA
V gene: TRBV27
D gene: TRBD1
J gene: TRBJ2-7
CDR3 DNA: TGTGCCAGCAGCAGGGGGCGAAGACTAGTCGACGACGAGCAGTACTTC
CDR3 protein: CASSRGRRLVDDEQYF

clone size: NA
V gene: TRBV30
D gene: TRBD2
J gene: TRBJ2-1
CDR3 DNA: TGTGCCTGGAGTGGGGGTGCTAGCGGGAGGGTGTTTTACAATGAGCAGTTCTTC
CDR3 protein: CAWSGGASGRVFYNEQFF

clone size: NA
V gene: TRBV7-2
D gene: NA
J gene: TRBJ2-7
CDR3 DNA: TGTGCCAGCAGCTTTAGTTTCTACGAGCAGTACTTC
CDR3 protein: CASSFSFYEQYF